Each of the 21 T cell receptor beta chains below was sequenced from the same sample in a study of read filtering for tumor transcriptome and immune sequencing. This library used around 0.4 ug RNA and molecular barcoded adaptors spanning alpha/delta and beta/gamma chains. TCRdb independently ran MiXCR on the reads; one entry per CDR3 protein. Of some 48,000 distinct CDR3 sequences detected, roughly 18% appear once; the ten largest clones hold over 15%. Material: a population of CD138-negative cells sorted from bone marrow. The source of these receptors is a donor over 35 with multiple myeloma.

There are many counts of this clonotype. The J gene is TRBJ2-7, the V gene TRBV20-1; TRBD2 aligns across 12 bases. The length of the CDR3 is 15 residues. The germline gives CDR1 DFQATT, CDR2 SNEGSKA (reference sequence). Unmatched junction bases numbered 6, after V lost 2 bases and J lost 4 bases. For the CDR3, the DNA is TGCAGTGCTAGACGGACTAGCGGGGTTGGATACGAGCAGTACTTC. Translating gives CSARRTSGVGYEQYF.

This clonotype was observed a handful of times. The CDR3 DNA is TGTGCCAGCAGCCCGGACGGTATCTCCTACAATGAGCAGTTCTTC. This gives the protein CASSPDGISYNEQFF. The V call is TRBV7-9, the J call TRBJ2-1; D not resolved. This CDR3 is built from 15 residues. The germline V gene has CDR1 SEHNR and CDR2 FQNEAQ (reference sequence). V was cut by 5 bases and J by 0 bases, with 11 bases left in between.

This clonotype was seen at least ten times. The chain combines TRBV7-9 with TRBJ2-1; maybe TRBD2 (5 bases). CDR1 and CDR2 from the germline V gene are SEHNR and FQNEAQ (reference sequence). The germline V and J ends were trimmed by 5 bases and 6 bases, with 11 bases remaining between them. The CDR3 covers 13 residues. The CDR3: CASSQGAANEQFF. The CDR3, as DNA: TGTGCCAGCAGCCAAGGAGCGGCCAATGAGCAGTTCTTC.

This clonotype has a count of ten or more. The rearrangement joins TRBV27 to TRBJ2-5; D is ambiguous. Germline CDR1 and CDR2: MNHEY and SMNVEV (reference sequence). The CDR3 extends over 12 amino acids. Trimming took off 6 bases at V and 13 bases at J, with 18 bases between the two ends. The CDR3 loop reads CASRDHRGNWYF. The CDR3 nucleotides are TGTGCCAGCAGGGACCATCGCGGTAACTGGTACTTC.

This clonotype was counted ten times or more. The chain carries TRBV7-2 and TRBJ1-1, with D perhaps TRBD1 (5 bases). This CDR3 comprises 14 residues. Germline CDR1 reads SGHTA; CDR2 reads FQGNSA. Trimming cost V 1 base and J 5 bases, with 11 bases left between them. This CDR3 reads CASSLEGVGTEAFF. The CDR3 DNA sequence: TGTGCCAGCAGCTTAGAAGGGGTTGGGACTGAAGCTTTCTTT.

This clonotype came up many times. A read error is possible here, since a much larger clone lies one base away. The gene calls are TRBV5-1 and TRBJ1-1; 9 bases line up with TRBD1. Looked up from germline, CDR1 is SGHRS and CDR2 is YFSETQ. This CDR3 contains 14 residues. The CDR3 DNA follows: TGCGCCAGCGGCTTGGGGGACAGGGTCACTGAAGCTTTCTTT. The encoded protein is CASGLGDRVTEAFF.

Many counts were recorded for this clonotype. The chain recombines TRBV29-1 with TRBJ2-5; 9 nucleotides align to TRBD1. The CDR3 runs 14 residues. V trimming: 3 bases; J trimming: 2 bases; junction bases outside the gene matches: 4. The germline V gene has CDR1 SQVTM and CDR2 ANQGSEA. The CDR3 spells CSVDGQGIQETQYF. Here the CDR3 DNA reads TGCAGCGTTGACGGACAGGGGATTCAAGAGACCCAGTACTTC.

This clonotype came up many times. J is TRBJ2-3 and V is TRBV6-2 or TRBV6-3, with 7 bases that match TRBD1. Germline values: CDR1 MNHEY, CDR2 SVGEGT. Trimming took 4 bases from V and 7 from J; bases not matched to a gene: 8. CDR3 length: 14 residues. Here the CDR3 DNA reads TGTGCCAGCAGTTCGACAGGGCCCCCGAATACGCAGTATTTT. It codes for CASSSTGPPNTQYF.

In its sample, this clonotype was seen many times. The chain carries TRBV4-1 and TRBJ2-3; D gene unclear. The V gene's germline CDR1 is MGHRA and CDR2 YSYEKL. The CDR3 contains 11 residues. The V end was cut by 0 bases, the J end by 9 bases, with 4 bases between. CDR3 bases: TGCGCCAGCAGCCAAGAAAGGACGCAGTATTTT. Amino acid sequence: CASSQERTQYF.

This clonotype showed up just a few times. Relative to the germline gene, one junction end is altered; a read error may explain this. The CDR3 loop is CSAGRLLF. The CDR3 DNA is TGCAGTGCCGGAAGACTACTCTTC. The chain couples TRBV20-1 to TRBJ2-1; a possible D gene is TRBD2 (5 bases). The CDR3 loop spans 8 amino acids. Germline CDR1 reads DFQATT; CDR2 reads SNEGSKA (reference sequence).

This clonotype was counted many times. This sequence joins TRBV20-1 and TRBJ1-1, with TRBD1 matching 11 bases. V shed 4 bases and J 4 bases; nucleotides not matched to a gene: 5. The CDR3 has 14 residues. Germline V gives CDR1 DFQATT, CDR2 SNEGSKA (reference sequence). Here the CDR3 reads CSANPGTGGTEAFF. The CDR3 DNA is TGCAGTGCTAACCCGGGGACAGGGGGCACTGAAGCTTTCTTT.

In this sample, this clonotype turned up a few times. A much more abundant neighbour one base away suggests this may be a read error. The CDR3 ends on some other residue instead of the conserved phenylalanine or tryptophan, so this is likely a read error. This rearrangement joins TRBV7-9 to TRBJ2-1; perhaps D is TRBD1 or TRBD2 (5 bases each). The length of the CDR3 is 15 residues. The germline CDR1 and CDR2 sequences are SEHNR and FQNEAQ (reference sequence). Between the trimmed V and J ends, which lost 5 bases and 4 bases, there was a span of 15 bases. The CDR3 sequence: CASSVGVEPYNEQFS. CDR3 in DNA: TGTGCCAGCAGCGTGGGGGTTGAACCTTACAATGAGCAGTTCTCC.

In this sample, this clonotype turned up many times. The chain has TRBV20-1 and TRBJ1-1; D not resolved. V lost 0 bases, J lost 3 bases, and 11 bases lay in between. The CDR3 runs 14 residues. Germline CDR1 DFQATT, CDR2 SNEGSKA (reference sequence). This chain's CDR3 is CSAREIQSDTEAFF. CDR3 nucleotides: TGCAGTGCTAGAGAAATACAGTCGGACACTGAAGCTTTCTTT.

Comment on this clonotype: The missing conserved phenylalanine or tryptophan at the end of this CDR3 makes a read error likely. The gene calls are TRBV9 and TRBJ1-1, with a tentative D call TRBD1 (6 bases). The CDR3 is made up of 15 amino acids. The germline V gene encodes CDR1 SGDLS and CDR2 YYNGEE. This CDR3 reads CASSVVGAGEVEAFI. The CDR3 bases are TGCGCCAGCAGCGTAGTTGGAGCAGGGGAAGTTGAAGCTTTCATT.

This clonotype was counted ten times or more. J is TRBJ2-2 and V is TRBV29-1; 10 bases are a match to TRBD1. Germline loops: CDR1 SQVTM, CDR2 ANQGSEA. The CDR3 length is 14 residues. Trimming at V came to 6 bases and at J to 4 bases, leaving 5 bases not matched to a gene. CDR3 in amino acids: CSVRQGAGTGELFF. CDR3 sequence (DNA): TGCAGCGTAAGACAGGGGGCGGGCACCGGGGAGCTGTTTTTT.

This clonotype has ten or more counts. The chain is built from TRBV27 and TRBJ2-2, with TRBD2 identical over 13 bases. V was pared by 8 bases and J by 8 bases, with 8 bases of the junction left unmatched. The CDR3 is 15 amino acids. Germline-derived CDR1 and CDR2 are MNHEY and SMNVEV (reference sequence). The DNA for the CDR3 is TGTGCCAGCTATGGACTAGCGGGAGATTCGGGGGAGCTGTTTTTT. Translating gives CASYGLAGDSGELFF.

This clonotype was detected ten times or more. The chain recombines TRBV5-1 with TRBJ2-7, with 7 bases fitting TRBD1. V lost 2 bases to trimming and J lost 4 bases; unmatched junction nucleotides: 6. CDR3 size: 14 residues. Germline assignment: CDR1 SGHRS and CDR2 YFSETQ. CDR3 loop: CASSLTGVFYEQYF. CDR3 in DNA: TGCGCCAGCAGCTTAACAGGGGTATTTTACGAGCAGTACTTC.

The chain carries TRBV18 and TRBJ2-1, with D unclear. Germline lookup yields CDR1 KGHSH and CDR2 LQKENI. This CDR3 comprises 13 residues. With 2 bases removed from V and 7 bases from J, the gap between germline ends came to 9 bases. In nucleotides, the CDR3 is TGTGCCAGCTCACCAGAACAGCAAAATGAGCAGTTCTTC. Its translation is CASSPEQQNEQFF.

For this clonotype: This could be a read error, since a much larger clone is one nucleotide away. The chain employs TRBV6-5 and TRBJ1-5; possibly TRBD1 for D (5 bases). There are 16 residues in the CDR3. Germline values: CDR1 MNHEY, CDR2 SVGAGI. The CDR3 spells CDSSPSGRWGNQPQHF. CDR3 sequence (DNA): TGTGACAGCAGCCCTTCAGGGCGTTGGGGCAATCAGCCCCAGCATTTT.

A remark on this clonotype: One end of the junction varies from germline; a read error may be responsible. CDR3 bases: TGCGCCAGCAGCCATGATACGGGGGAAGGTACTGGAGCTTTCTTT. Its translation: CASSHDTGEGTGAFF. V and J are TRBV4-1 and TRBJ1-1; possibly TRBD1 for D (5 bases). The germline gives CDR1 MGHRA, CDR2 YSYEKL. The CDR3 contains 15 residues.

The table lists this clonotype with many counts. The chain carries TRBV25-1 and TRBJ2-5, with D tentatively TRBD2 (5 bases). Trimming cost V 8 bases and J 4 bases, with 14 bases left between them. The CDR3 has 13 amino acids. The germline V gene encodes CDR1 MGHDK and CDR2 SYGVNS. CDR3 sequence: CASGRAPVETQYF. The CDR3 nucleotides are TGTGCCAGCGGGCGGGCGCCGGTAGAGACCCAGTACTTC.